These 20 T cell receptor beta chains originate from one sample sequenced in a study of cytomegalovirus exposure and HLA in healthy donors. Vbeta (60) and Jbeta (13) primers were used in the PCR. The protocol was immunoSEQ multiplex PCR, while the TCRdb copy is restricted to in-frame clones and leaves out a portion. This sample has around 44,000 clones, with 87% found just once. Material: PBMCs. These TCRs come from a woman aged 40 to 50 in good health and CMV-seropositive.

The chain joins TRBV5-8 to TRBJ1-5, with D unclear. Germline V gene sequence: CDR1 SGHTS, CDR2 YDEGEE. The CDR3 spans 13 residues. Trimming cost V 0 bases and J 4 bases, with 5 bases left between them. This CDR3 is CASSLEQNQPQHF. The DNA for the CDR3 is TGTGCCAGCAGCTTGGAACAGAATCAGCCCCAGCATTTT.

This chain uses TRBV10-3 with TRBJ2-2; 11 bases align to TRBD2. Unmatched junction bases numbered 6, after V lost 3 bases and J lost 3 bases. CDR3 length: 17 residues. Germline lookup yields CDR1 ENHRY and CDR2 SYGVKD. The CDR3 here is CAISDSGLAGYTGELFF. The CDR3 bases are TGTGCCATCAGTGACTCCGGACTAGCGGGTTACACCGGGGAGCTGTTTTTT.

This clone was observed a few times. V gene TRBV6-1 combines with J gene TRBJ1-5; TRBD1 might be the D (5 bases). Germline V gives CDR1 MNHNS, CDR2 SASEGT. Between the trimmed V and J ends, which lost 8 bases and 3 bases, there was a span of 14 bases. This CDR3 comprises 14 residues. CDR3 nucleotide sequence: TGTGCCAGCCGGGTACGACAGAACAATCAGCCCCAGCATTTT. It codes for CASRVRQNNQPQHF.

Judged by abundance, this clone is medium-sized. The chain links TRBV4-1 to TRBJ2-7, with D possibly TRBD2 on 5 matching bases. This CDR3 is 15 amino acids long. Trimming took off 0 bases at V and 4 bases at J, with 13 bases between the two ends. CDR1 is MGHRA, CDR2 YSYEKL, per germline. The CDR3 DNA reads TGCGCCAGCAGCCAAGATGGACTCGACAATTACGAGCAGTACTTC. It codes for CASSQDGLDNYEQYF.

This clone was seen only a few times. The chain uses TRBV28 and TRBJ2-1, with D possibly matching TRBD2 (5 bases). Between the trimmed V and J ends, which lost 5 bases and 3 bases, there was a span of 11 bases. Per the germline V gene, CDR1 is MDHEN and CDR2 is SYDVKM. CDR3 length: 14 residues. CDR3 in amino acids: CASSRTSRYNEQFF. In DNA form, the CDR3 reads TGTGCCAGCAGTCGGACTTCCCGCTACAATGAGCAGTTCTTC.

This clone occurred a few times. The rearrangement links TRBV18 to TRBJ2-7, with TRBD1 matching 7 bases. This CDR3 has 14 residues. CDR1 KGHSH and CDR2 LQKENI come from the germline V gene. Trimming at V came to 4 bases and at J to 2 bases, leaving 5 bases not matched to a gene. CDR3 in DNA: TGTGCCAGCTCACACCGGGACAGACCCTACGAGCAGTACTTC. Translated, it gives CASSHRDRPYEQYF.

The rearrangement uses TRBV28 and TRBJ1-5, with 9 bases that match TRBD1. Germline assignment: CDR1 MDHEN and CDR2 SYDVKM. This CDR3 spans 13 amino acids. The V gene end was trimmed by 7 bases and the J gene end by 4 bases; junction bases not matched to a gene: 2. The CDR3 here is CASTGTGNQPQHF. DNA of the CDR3: TGTGCCAGCACCGGGACAGGGAATCAGCCCCAGCATTTT.

The chain joins TRBV14 to TRBJ1-3, with 7 bases lining up with TRBD1. Germline V gene data show CDR1 as SGHDN and CDR2 as FVKESK. V trimming: 3 bases; J trimming: 4 bases; junction bases outside the gene matches: 6. CDR3 size: 15 residues. CDR3 coding DNA: TGTGCCAGCAGCCAGCGGACAGGCGGCGGAAACACCATATATTTT. Translated, it gives CASSQRTGGGNTIYF. The variable domain in full, completed from reference TRBV14 and TRBJ1-3, reads EAGVTQFPSHSVIEKGQTVTLRCDPISGHDNLYWYRRVMGKEIKFLLHFVKESKQDESGMPNNRFLAERTGGTYSTLKVQPAELEDSGVYFCASSQRTGGGNTIYFGEGSWLTVV.

This chain connects TRBV15 to TRBJ1-4; TRBD1 matches at 10 bases. Germline CDR1 and CDR2: LNHNV and YYDKDF (reference sequence). J gave up 8 bases and V 3 bases, and 9 bases lay outside the gene matches. The CDR3 sequence is 16 residues long. CDR3 region: CATSRAGTGVEEKLFF. The CDR3 DNA sequence: TGTGCCACCAGCAGGGCTGGGACAGGGGTGGAGGAAAAACTGTTTTTT.

In its sample, this clone was seen a few times. The chain is built from TRBV2 and TRBJ2-2; 9 positions agree with TRBD2. Per the germline V gene, CDR1 is SNHLY and CDR2 is FYNNEI. V lost 11 bases, J lost 5 bases, and 9 bases stayed unmatched. The CDR3 loop spans 14 amino acids. In DNA form, the CDR3 reads TGTGCCCTACGGCGGGGGGGAGAAACCGGGGAGCTGTTTTTT. Translating gives CALRRGGETGELFF. The complete variable domain, with remaining parts taken from reference TRBV2 and TRBJ2-2, reads EPEVTQTPSHQVTQMGQEVILRCVPISNHLYFYWYRQILGQKVEFLVSFYNNEISEKSEIFDDQFSVERPDGSNFTLKIRSTKLEDSAMYFCALRRGGETGELFFGEGSRLTVL.

The CDR3: CASTDSYNSPLHF. CDR3 bases: TGTGCCAGCACGGACAGCTATAATTCACCCCTCCACTTT. The chain uses TRBV27 and TRBJ1-6; the D gene is possibly TRBD1 (6 bases). The CDR3 is made up of 13 amino acids. Germline loops: CDR1 MNHEY, CDR2 SMNVEV (reference sequence). Trimming took off 7 bases at V and 3 bases at J, with 7 bases between the two ends.

The chain joins TRBV5-1 to TRBJ2-5, with TRBD2 matching 7 bases. CDR3 length: 14 residues. CDR1 is SGHRS, CDR2 YFSETQ, per germline. The CDR3 sequence is CATTSGGGQETQYF. The CDR3 DNA sequence: TGCGCAACTACATCCGGGGGAGGGCAAGAGACCCAGTACTTC.

This clone was found once. The chain combines TRBV10-3 with TRBJ1-4; 9 nucleotides line up with TRBD1. V lost 7 bases and J lost 8; bases outside the gene matches: 2. CDR3 length equals 12 residues. CDR1 is ENHRY and CDR2 is SYGVKD in the germline V gene. DNA for the CDR3: TGTGCCATCAAAGGGACAGGGGAAAAACTGTTTTTT. Translating it yields CAIKGTGEKLFF.

For this clone: One end of the junction does not line up with germline, which may come from a read error. The chain couples TRBV6-1 to TRBJ2-5, with 7 bases that match TRBD2. The CDR3 length is 15 residues. The V gene's germline CDR1 is MNHNS and CDR2 SASEGT. The CDR3 sequence: CASSQGWEGGGTQHF. CDR3 coding DNA: TGTGCCAGCAGTCAAGGTTGGGAGGGTGGAGGGACCCAGCACTTC.

The V gene is TRBV6-5, the J gene TRBJ2-7, with TRBD2 matching 14 bases. This CDR3 has 15 amino acids. Germline values: CDR1 MNHEY, CDR2 SVGAGI. J gave up 5 bases and V 3 bases, and 3 bases lay outside the gene matches. The CDR3 DNA is TGTGCCAGCAGTTATGGGGGACTAGCGGGAGACGAGCAGTACTTC. This encodes CASSYGGLAGDEQYF.

This chain uses TRBV20-1 with TRBJ1-2; the D is unclear. CDR1 is DFQATT, CDR2 SNEGSKA, per germline (reference sequence). V was pared by 7 bases and J by 7 bases, with 13 bases between. This CDR3 is 11 amino acids long. For the CDR3, the DNA is TGCAGTGGGGAAGGGAGCGCTGGCTACACCTTC. Its translation is CSGEGSAGYTF.

This rearrangement joins TRBV28 to TRBJ1-4, with TRBD1 as a possible D gene (6 bases). The CDR3 length is 14 residues. Germline CDR1 and CDR2: MDHEN and SYDVKM. V was trimmed by 6 bases and J by 8 bases, leaving 16 bases between them. CDR3 sequence reads: CASSRDRREEKLFF. As DNA, the CDR3 is TGTGCCAGCAGCAGAGACAGGAGAGAAGAAAAACTGTTTTTT.

The V gene is TRBV29-1, the J gene TRBJ2-5; weak D call: TRBD1 (8 bases). V was pared by 7 bases and J by 4 bases, with 13 bases between. This CDR3 region has 12 residues. Per germline, CDR1 SQVTM and CDR2 ANQGSEA. CDR3 sequence: CSGYRGGETQYF. CDR3 nucleotide sequence: TGCAGCGGTTACAGGGGGGGAGAGACCCAGTACTTC.

Details on this clone: The junction differs from germline at one of its ends, possibly a read error. The chain recombines TRBV7-9 with TRBJ2-7, with 10 bases that match TRBD2. Germline V lookup: CDR1 SEHNR, CDR2 FQNEAQ (reference sequence). The CDR3 spans 16 residues. This CDR3 reads CSSSSSEGSGRNEQYF. CDR3 DNA sequence: TGTTCCAGCAGCTCCTCCGAGGGTAGCGGGAGGAACGAGCAGTACTTC.

The chain couples TRBV5-4 to TRBJ1-2, with 9 bases matching TRBD1. CDR1 is SGHNT, CDR2 YYREEE, per germline (reference sequence). The trim removed 0 bases at V and 4 bases at J, leaving 4 bases unmatched. This CDR3 has 15 amino acids. CDR3 sequence reads: CASSLDRGRGYGYTF. In nucleotides, the CDR3 is TGTGCCAGCAGCTTGGACAGGGGGCGCGGCTATGGCTACACCTTC. The full variable domain, in which reference TRBV5-4 and TRBJ1-2 provide the parts outside the CDR3, is ETGVTQSPTHLIKTRGQQVTLRCSSQSGHNTVSWYQQALGQGPQFIFQYYREEENGRGNFPPRFSGLQFPNYSSELNVNALELDDSALYLCASSLDRGRGYGYTFGSGTRLTVV.